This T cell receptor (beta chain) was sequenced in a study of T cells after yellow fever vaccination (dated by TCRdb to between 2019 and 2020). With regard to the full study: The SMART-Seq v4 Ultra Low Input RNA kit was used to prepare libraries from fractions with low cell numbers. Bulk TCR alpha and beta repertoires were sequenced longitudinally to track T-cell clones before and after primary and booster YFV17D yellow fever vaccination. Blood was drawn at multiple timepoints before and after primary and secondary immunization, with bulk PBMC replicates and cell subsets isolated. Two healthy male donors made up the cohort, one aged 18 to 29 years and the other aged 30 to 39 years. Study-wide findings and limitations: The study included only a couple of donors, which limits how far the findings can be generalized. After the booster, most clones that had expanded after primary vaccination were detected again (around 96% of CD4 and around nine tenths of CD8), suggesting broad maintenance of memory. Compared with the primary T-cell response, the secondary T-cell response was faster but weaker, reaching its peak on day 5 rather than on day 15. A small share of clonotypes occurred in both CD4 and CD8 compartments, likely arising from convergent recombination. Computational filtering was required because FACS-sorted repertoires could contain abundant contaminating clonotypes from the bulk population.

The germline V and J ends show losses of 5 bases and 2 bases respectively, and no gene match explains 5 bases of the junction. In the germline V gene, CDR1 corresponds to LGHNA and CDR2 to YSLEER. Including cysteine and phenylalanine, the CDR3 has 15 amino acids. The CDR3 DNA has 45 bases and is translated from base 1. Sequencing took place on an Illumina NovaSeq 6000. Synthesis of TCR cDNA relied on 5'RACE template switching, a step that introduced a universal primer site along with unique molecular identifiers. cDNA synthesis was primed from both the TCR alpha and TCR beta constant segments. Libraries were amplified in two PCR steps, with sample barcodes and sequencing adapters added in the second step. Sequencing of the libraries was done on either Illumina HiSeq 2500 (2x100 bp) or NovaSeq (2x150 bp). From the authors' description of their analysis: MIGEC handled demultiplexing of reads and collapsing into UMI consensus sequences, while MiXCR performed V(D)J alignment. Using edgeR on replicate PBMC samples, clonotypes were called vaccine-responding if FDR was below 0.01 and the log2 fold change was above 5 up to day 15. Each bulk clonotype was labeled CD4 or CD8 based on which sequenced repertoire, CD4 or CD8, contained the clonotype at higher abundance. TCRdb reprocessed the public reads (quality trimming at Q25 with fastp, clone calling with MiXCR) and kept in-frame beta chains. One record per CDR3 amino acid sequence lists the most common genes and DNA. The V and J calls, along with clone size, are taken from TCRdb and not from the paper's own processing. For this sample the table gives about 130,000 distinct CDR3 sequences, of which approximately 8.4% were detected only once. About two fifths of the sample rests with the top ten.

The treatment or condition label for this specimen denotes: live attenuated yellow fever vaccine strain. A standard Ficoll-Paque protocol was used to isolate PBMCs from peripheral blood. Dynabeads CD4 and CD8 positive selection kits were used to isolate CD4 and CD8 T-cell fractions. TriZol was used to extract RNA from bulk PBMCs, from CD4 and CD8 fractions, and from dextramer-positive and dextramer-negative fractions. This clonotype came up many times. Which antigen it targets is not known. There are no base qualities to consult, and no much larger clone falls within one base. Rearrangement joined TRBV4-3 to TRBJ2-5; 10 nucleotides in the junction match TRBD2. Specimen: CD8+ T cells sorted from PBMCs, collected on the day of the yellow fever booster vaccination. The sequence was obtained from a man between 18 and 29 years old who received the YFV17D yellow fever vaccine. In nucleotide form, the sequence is TGCGCCAGCAGCGACCGGACTAGCGGACAAGAGACCCAGTACTTC. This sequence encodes CASSDRTSGQETQYF.